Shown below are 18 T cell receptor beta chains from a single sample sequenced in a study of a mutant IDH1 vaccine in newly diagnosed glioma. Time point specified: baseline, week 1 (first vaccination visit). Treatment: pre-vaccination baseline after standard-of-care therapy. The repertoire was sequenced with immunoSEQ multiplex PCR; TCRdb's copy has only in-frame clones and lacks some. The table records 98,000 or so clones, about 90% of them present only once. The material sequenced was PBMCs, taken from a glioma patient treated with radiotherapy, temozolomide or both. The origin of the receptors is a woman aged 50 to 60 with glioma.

The CDR3 sequence is CASSNRDRGNEKLFF. In nucleotides, the CDR3 is TGTGCCAGCAGCAACCGGGACAGGGGGAATGAAAAACTGTTTTTT. The chain uses TRBV5-6 and TRBJ1-4; 11 bases are a match to TRBD1. CDR1 is SGHDT and CDR2 is YYEEEE in the germline V gene. This CDR3 comprises 15 residues. V lost 4 bases, J lost 5 bases, and 4 bases stayed unmatched.

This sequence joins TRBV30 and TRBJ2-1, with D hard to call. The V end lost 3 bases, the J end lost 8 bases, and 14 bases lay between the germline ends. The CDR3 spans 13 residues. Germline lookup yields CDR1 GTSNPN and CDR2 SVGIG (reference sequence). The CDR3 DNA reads TGTGCCTGGAGCCTGACCCAGAGACATGAGCAGTTCTTC. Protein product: CAWSLTQRHEQFF.

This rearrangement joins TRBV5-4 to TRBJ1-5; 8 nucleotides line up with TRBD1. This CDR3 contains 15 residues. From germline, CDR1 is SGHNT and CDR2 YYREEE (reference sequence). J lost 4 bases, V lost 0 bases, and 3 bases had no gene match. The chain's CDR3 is CASSLDRGENQPQHF. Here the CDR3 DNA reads TGTGCCAGCAGCTTGGACAGGGGGGAAAATCAGCCCCAGCATTTT.

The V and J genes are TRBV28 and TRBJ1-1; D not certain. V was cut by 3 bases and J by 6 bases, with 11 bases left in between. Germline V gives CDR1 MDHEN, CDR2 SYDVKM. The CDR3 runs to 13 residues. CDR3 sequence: CASSFGLRAEAFF. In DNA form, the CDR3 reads TGTGCCAGCAGTTTCGGTCTCCGGGCTGAAGCTTTCTTT.

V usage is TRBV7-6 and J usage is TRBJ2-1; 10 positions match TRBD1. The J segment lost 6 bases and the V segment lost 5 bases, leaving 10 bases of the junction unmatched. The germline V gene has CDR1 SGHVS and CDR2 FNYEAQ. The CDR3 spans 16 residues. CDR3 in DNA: TGTGCCAGCAGCGAAGCTCCGGGACAGGGGTCCAATGAGCAGTTCTTC. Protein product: CASSEAPGQGSNEQFF.

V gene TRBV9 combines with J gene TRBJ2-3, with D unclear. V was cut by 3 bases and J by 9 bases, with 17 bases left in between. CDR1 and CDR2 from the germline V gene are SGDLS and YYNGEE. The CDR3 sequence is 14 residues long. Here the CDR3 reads CASSADGFRGTQYF. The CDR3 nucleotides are TGTGCCAGCAGCGCCGACGGCTTCCGTGGCACGCAGTATTTT.

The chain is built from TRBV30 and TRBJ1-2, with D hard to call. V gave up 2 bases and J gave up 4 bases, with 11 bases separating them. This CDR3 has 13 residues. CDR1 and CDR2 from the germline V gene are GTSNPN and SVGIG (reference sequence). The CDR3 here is CAWSRTFGYGYTF. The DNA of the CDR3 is TGTGCCTGGAGTCGGACCTTTGGCTATGGCTACACCTTC.

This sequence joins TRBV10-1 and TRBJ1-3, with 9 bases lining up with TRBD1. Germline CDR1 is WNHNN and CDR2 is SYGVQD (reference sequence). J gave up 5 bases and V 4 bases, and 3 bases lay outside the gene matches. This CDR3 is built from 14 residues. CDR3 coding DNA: TGCGCCAGCAGTGCGGACAGGGGTCGAAACACCATATATTTT. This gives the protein CASSADRGRNTIYF.

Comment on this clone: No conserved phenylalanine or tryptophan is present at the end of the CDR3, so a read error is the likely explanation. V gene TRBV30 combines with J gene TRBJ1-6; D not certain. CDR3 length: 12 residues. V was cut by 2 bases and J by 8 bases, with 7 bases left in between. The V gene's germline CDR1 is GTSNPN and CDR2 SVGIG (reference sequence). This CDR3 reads CAWSRRDSPLHL. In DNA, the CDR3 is TGTGCCTGGAGTCGGAGGGATTCACCCCTCCACCTT.

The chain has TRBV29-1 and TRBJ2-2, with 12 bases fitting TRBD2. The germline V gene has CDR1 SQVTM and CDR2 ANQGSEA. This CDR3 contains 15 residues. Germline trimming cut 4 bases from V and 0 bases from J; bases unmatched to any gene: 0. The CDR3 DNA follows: TGCAGCGTTGGGACTAGCGGGACGAACACCGGGGAGCTGTTTTTT. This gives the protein CSVGTSGTNTGELFF.

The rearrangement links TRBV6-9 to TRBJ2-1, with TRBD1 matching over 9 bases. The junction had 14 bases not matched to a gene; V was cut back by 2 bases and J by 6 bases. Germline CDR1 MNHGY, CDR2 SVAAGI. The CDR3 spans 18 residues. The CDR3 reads CASSYQPSTDRGRNEQFF. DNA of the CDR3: TGTGCCAGCAGTTATCAACCATCGACGGACAGGGGACGCAATGAGCAGTTCTTC.

CDR3 residues: CAIGQIEQFF. In nucleotides, the CDR3 is TGTGCCATCGGGCAGATTGAGCAGTTCTTC. The V call is TRBV10-3, the J call TRBJ2-1; D not certain. The CDR3 is 10 amino acids. Trimming removed 8 bases from V and 9 bases from J, with 8 bases in between. Germline V gene lookup returns CDR1 ENHRY and CDR2 SYGVKD.

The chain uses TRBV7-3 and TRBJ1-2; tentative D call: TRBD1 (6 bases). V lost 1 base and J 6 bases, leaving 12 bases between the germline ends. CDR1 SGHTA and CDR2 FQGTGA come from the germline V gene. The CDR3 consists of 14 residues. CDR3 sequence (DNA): TGTGCCAGCAGCTTAAATCACAGGGAGCATGGCTACACCTTC. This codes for CASSLNHREHGYTF.

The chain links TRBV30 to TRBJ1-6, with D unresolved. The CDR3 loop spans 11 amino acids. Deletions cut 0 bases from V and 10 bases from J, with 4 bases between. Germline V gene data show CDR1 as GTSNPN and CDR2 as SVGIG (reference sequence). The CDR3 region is CAWSVTSPLHF. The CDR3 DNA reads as TGTGCCTGGAGTGTTACCTCACCCCTCCACTTT.

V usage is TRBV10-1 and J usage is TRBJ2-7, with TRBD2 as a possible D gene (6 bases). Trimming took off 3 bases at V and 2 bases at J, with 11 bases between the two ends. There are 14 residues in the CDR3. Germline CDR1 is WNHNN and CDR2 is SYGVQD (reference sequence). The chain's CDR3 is CASSDGGLPYEQYF. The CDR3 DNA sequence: TGCGCCAGCAGTGACGGGGGACTCCCCTACGAGCAGTACTTC.

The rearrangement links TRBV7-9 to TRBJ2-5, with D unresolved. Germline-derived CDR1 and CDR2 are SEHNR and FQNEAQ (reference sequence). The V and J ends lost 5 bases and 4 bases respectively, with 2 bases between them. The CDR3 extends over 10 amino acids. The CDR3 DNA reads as TGTGCCAGCAGCATAGAGACCCAGTACTTC. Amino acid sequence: CASSIETQYF.

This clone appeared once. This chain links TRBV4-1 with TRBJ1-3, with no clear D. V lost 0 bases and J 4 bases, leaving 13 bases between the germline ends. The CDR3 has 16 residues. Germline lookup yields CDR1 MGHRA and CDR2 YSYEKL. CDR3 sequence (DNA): TGCGCCAGCAGCCAAGACCCGATGCCAGAGGGAAACACCATATATTTT. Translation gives CASSQDPMPEGNTIYF.

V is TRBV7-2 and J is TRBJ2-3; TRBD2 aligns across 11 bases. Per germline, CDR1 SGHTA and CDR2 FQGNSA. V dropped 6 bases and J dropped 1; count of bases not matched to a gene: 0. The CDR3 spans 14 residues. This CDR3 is CASRTSGGTDTQYF. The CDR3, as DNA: TGTGCCAGCAGGACTAGCGGGGGCACAGATACGCAGTATTTT.